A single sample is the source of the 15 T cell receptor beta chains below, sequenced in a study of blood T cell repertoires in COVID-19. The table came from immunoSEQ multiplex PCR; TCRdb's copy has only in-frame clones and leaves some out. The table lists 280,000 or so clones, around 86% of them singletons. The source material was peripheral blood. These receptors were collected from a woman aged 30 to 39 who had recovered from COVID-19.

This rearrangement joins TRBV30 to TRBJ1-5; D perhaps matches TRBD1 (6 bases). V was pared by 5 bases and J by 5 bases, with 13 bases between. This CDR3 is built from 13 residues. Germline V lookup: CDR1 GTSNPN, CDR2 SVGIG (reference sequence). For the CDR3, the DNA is TGTGCCTGGGATAGGGGGGGGGATCAGCCCCAGCATTTT. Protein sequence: CAWDRGGDQPQHF.

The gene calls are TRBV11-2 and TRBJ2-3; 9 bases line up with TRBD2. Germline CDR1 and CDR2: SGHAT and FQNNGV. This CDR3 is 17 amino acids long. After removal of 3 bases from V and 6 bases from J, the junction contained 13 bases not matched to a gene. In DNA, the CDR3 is TGTGCCAGCAGCTTGGAGGCTAGCGGGACCCATATGGATACGCAGTATTTT. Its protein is CASSLEASGTHMDTQYF.

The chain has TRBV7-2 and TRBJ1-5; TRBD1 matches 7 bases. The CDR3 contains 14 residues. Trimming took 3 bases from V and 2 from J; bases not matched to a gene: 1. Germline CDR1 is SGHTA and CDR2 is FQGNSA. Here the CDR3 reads CASSFDRGNQPQHF. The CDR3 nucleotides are TGTGCCAGCAGCTTTGACAGGGGCAATCAGCCCCAGCATTTT.

This CDR3 is CASSQAPGSLNTEAFF. The CDR3 bases are TGTGCCAGCAGCCAAGCACCAGGGTCTTTGAACACTGAAGCTTTCTTT. The chain carries TRBV3-1 (or the pseudogene TRBV3-2) and TRBJ1-1; tentatively, D is TRBD1 (5 bases). CDR3 length equals 16 residues. The germline V gene has CDR1 LGHDT and CDR2 YNNKEL (reference sequence). V dropped 1 base and J dropped 0 bases, with 12 bases sitting between them.

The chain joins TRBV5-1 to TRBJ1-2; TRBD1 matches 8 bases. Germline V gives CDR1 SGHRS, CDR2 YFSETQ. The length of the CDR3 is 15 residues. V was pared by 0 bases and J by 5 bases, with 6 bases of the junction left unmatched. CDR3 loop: CASSLDGTGSYGYTF. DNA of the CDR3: TGCGCCAGCAGCTTGGACGGGACAGGATCTTATGGCTACACCTTC.

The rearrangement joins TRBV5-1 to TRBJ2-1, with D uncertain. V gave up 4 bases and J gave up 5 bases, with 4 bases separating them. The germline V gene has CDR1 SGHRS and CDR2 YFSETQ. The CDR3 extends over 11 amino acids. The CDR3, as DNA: TGCGCCAGCAGCGACAACAATGAGCAGTTCTTC. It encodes CASSDNNEQFF. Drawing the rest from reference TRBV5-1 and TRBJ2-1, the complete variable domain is KAGVTQTPRYLIKTRGQQVTLSCSPISGHRSVSWYQQTPGQGLQFLFEYFSETQRNKGNFPGRFSGRQFSNSRSEMNVSTLELGDSALYLCASSDNNEQFFGPGTRLTVL.

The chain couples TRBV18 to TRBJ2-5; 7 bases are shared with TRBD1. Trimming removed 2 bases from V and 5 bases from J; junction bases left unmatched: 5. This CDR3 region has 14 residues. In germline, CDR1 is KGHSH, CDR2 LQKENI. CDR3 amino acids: CASSPDRVGETQYF. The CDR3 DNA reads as TGTGCCAGCTCACCAGACAGGGTCGGGGAGACCCAGTACTTC.

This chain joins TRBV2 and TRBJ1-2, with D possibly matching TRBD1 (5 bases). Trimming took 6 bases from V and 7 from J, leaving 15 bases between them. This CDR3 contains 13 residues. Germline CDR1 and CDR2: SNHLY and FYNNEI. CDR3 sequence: CASRDLGTVGYTF. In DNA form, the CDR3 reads TGTGCCAGCAGGGACCTCGGGACTGTTGGCTACACCTTC.

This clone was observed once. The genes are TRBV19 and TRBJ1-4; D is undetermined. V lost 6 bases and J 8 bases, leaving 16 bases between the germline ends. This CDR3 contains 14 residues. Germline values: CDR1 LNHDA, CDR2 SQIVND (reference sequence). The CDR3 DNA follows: TGTGCCAGTAGCCTTCTAATAAATCCGGAAAAACTGTTTTTT. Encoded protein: CASSLLINPEKLFF.

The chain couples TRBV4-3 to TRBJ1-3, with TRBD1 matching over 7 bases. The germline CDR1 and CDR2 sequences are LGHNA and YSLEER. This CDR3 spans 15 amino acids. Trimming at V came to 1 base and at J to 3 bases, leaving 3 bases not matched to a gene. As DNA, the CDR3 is TGCGCCAGCAGCCAAGGACAGGGTTATGGAAACACCATATATTTT. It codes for CASSQGQGYGNTIYF.

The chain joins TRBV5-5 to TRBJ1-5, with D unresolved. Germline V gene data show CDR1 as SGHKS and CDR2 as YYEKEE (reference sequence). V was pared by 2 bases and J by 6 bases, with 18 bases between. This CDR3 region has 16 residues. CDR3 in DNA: TGTGCCAGCAGCTTTACGGTTGGGGAGGAGGGTCAGCCCCAGCATTTT. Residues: CASSFTVGEEGQPQHF.

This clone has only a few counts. The CDR3: CASSFSRQGLDYGYTF. DNA for the CDR3: TGTGCCAGCAGTTTCTCCAGACAGGGCTTGGACTATGGCTACACCTTC. V and J are TRBV27 and TRBJ1-2, with 7 bases fitting TRBD1. The germline V gene encodes CDR1 MNHEY and CDR2 SMNVEV (reference sequence). The CDR3 spans 16 residues. J lost 3 bases, V lost 3 bases, and 10 bases had no gene match.

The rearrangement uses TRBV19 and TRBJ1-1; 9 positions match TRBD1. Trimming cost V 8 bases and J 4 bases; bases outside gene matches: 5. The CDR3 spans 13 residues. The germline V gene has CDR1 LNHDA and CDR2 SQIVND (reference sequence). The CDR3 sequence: CASALDRGTEAFF. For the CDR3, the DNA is TGTGCCAGTGCATTGGACAGGGGCACTGAAGCTTTCTTT.

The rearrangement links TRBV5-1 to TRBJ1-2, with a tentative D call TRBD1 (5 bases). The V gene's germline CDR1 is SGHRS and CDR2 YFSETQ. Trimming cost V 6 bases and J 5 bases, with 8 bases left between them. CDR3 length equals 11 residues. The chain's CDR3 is CASTQGYGYTF. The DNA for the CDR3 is TGCGCCAGCACCCAGGGTTATGGCTACACCTTC.

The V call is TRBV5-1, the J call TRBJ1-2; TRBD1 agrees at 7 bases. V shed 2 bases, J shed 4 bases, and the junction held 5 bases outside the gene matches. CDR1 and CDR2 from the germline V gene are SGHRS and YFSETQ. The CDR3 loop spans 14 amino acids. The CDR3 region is CASSLTGDTYGYTF. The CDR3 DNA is TGCGCCAGCAGCTTAACAGGGGATACCTATGGCTACACCTTC.